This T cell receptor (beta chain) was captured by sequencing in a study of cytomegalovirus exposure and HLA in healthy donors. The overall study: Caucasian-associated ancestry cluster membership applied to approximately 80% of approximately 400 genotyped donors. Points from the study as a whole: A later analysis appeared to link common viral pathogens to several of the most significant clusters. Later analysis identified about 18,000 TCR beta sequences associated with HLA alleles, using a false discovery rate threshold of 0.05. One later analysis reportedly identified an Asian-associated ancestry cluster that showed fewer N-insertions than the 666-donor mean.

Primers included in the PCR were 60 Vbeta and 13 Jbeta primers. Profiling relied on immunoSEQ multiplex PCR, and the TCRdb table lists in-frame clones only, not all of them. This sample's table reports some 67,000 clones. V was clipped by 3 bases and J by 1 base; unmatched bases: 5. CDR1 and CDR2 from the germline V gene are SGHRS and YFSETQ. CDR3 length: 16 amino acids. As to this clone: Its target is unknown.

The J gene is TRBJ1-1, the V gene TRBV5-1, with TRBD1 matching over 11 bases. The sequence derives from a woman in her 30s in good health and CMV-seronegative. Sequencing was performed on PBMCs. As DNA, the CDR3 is TGCGCCAGCAGCTGGGGGGACAGGGGGGGGAACACTGAAGCTTTCTTT. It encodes CASSWGDRGGNTEAFF.